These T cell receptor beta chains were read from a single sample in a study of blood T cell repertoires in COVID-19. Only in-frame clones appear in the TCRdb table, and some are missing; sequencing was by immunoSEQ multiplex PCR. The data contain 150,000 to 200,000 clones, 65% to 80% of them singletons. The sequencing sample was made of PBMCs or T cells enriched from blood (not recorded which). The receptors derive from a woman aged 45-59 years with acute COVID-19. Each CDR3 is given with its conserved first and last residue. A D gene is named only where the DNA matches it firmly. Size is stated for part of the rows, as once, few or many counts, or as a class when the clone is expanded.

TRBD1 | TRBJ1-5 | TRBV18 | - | TGTGCCAGCTCACCATTCGAGGACAGGGGTGGTCAGCCCCAGCATTTT | CASSPFEDRGGQPQHF
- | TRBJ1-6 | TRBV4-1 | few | TGCGCCAGCAGCCAACAACAGCAGGGATGGGGTTCACCCCTCCACTTT | CASSQQQQGWGSPLHF
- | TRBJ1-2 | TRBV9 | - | TGTGCCAGCAGCGGCCGGGACACCCCGTTAGCTAACTATGGCTACACCTTC | CASSGRDTPLANYGYTF
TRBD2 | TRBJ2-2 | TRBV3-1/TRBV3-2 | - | TGTGCCAGCAGCCAAGGCCACGGCGGGGGGGTCACCGGGGAGCTGTTTTTT | CASSQGHGGGVTGELFF
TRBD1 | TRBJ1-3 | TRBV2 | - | TGTGCCAGCGGGAGACAGGGAGGTGGAAACACCATATATTTT | CASGRQGGGNTIYF
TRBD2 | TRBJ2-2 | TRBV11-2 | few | TGTGCCAGCAGCTTAGCTCCTAGCGGGATGAACACCGGGGAGCTGTTTTTT | CASSLAPSGMNTGELFF
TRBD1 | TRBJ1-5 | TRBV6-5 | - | TGTGCCAGCAGCCTCCGGGACAGACATCAGCCCCAGCATTTT | CASSLRDRHQPQHF
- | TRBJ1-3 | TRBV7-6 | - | TGTGCCAGCAGCTTATTGGGTGGGAGTGGAAACACCATATATTTT | CASSLLGGSGNTIYF
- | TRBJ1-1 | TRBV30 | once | TGTGCCTGGAGGACGGGGAGCCCGAACACTGAAGCTTTCTTT | CAWRTGSPNTEAFF
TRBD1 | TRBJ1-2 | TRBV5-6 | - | TGTGCCAGCAGCCTGCACACAGGGGGCAATGGCTACACCTTC | CASSLHTGGNGYTF
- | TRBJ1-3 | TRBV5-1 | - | TGCGCCAGCAGGGACCAGGGCACCTCTGGAAACACCATATATTTT | CASRDQGTSGNTIYF
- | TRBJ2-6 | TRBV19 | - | TGTGCCAGTAGTATAGACAGGGGAATCTCTGGGGCCAACGTCCTGACTTTC | CASSIDRGISGANVLTF
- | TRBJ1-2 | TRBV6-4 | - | TGTGCCAGCAGAGCCGACAATAACTATGGCTACACCTTC | CASRADNNYGYTF
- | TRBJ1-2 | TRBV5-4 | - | TGTGCCAGCAGCGAGCCTTCCCGGACAGTTTATGGCTACACCTTC | CASSEPSRTVYGYTF
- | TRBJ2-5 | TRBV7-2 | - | TGTGCCAGCAGCTTTTGGGGCGAGTACCAAGAGACCCAGTACTTC | CASSFWGEYQETQYF
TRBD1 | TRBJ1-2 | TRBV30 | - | TGTGCCTGGAATAGCAACAGGGGGAGGAACTATGGCTACACCTTC | CAWNSNRGRNYGYTF
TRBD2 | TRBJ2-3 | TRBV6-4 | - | TGTGCCAGCAGGTTGATAGCGGGGGCGGTGGGAGATACGCAGTATTTT | CASRLIAGAVGDTQYF
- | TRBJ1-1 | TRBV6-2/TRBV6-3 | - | TGTGCCAGCAGCCCGCTTGACAGGCTGAACACTGAAGCTTTCTTT | CASSPLDRLNTEAFF
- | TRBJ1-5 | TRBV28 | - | TGTGCCAGCAGTTTTAGAGTGGAGGGTGGCAATCAGCCCCAGCATTTT | CASSFRVEGGNQPQHF
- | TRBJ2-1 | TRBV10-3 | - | TGTGCCATCAGTAAGACTAGTCACGATGAGCAGTTCTTC | CAISKTSHDEQFF
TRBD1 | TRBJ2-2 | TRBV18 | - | TGTGCCAGCTCACCGAGGCAGGGGGCGGACACCGGGGAGCTGTTTTTT | CASSPRQGADTGELFF